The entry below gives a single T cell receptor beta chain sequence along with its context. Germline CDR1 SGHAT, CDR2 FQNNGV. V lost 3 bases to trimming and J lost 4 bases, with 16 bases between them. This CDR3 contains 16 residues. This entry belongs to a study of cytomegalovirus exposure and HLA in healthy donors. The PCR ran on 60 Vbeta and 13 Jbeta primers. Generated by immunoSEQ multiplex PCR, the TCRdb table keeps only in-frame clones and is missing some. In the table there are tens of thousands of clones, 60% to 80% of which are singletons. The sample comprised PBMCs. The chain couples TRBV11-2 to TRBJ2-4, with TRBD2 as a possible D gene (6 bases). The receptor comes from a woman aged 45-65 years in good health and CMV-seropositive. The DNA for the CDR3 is TGTGCCAGCAGCTTGACTCCTTCGGGGGTGAAAAACATTCAGTACTTC. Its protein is CASSLTPSGVKNIQYF.